The TCR beta chain under discussion was sequenced for a study of T cell responses to AZD1222 COVID-19 vaccine. Study overall: Pooled samples include second doses given at about 4 or 12 weeks.

Some clones are missing from TCRdb's copy, which holds only in-frame ones; the method was immunoSEQ multiplex PCR. Among about 140,000 clones, 75% to 95% were seen once, and the ten largest hold about 3%. The CDR3 spans 14 residues. In regard to this clone: Its antigen is unidentified.

Study results and limitations: There were vaccine-associated CD4 TCRs across spike, dominant at 160-218 and 743-854. White British ancestry dominated among donors, who included more females, and clonal diversity was possibly underestimated. The study identified only six AZD1222 recipients as seropositive at baseline.

The receptor was isolated from an adult in good health. The sequencing here drew on peripheral blood, taken on day 0 of AZD1222 vaccination. This chain uses TRBV7-5 with TRBJ1-1. TRBV7-5 is a listed pseudogene. CDR3 loop: CARRTGTVNTEAFF. The DNA of the CDR3 is TGTGCCAGAAGAACCGGGACCGTGAACACTGAAGCTTTCTTT.